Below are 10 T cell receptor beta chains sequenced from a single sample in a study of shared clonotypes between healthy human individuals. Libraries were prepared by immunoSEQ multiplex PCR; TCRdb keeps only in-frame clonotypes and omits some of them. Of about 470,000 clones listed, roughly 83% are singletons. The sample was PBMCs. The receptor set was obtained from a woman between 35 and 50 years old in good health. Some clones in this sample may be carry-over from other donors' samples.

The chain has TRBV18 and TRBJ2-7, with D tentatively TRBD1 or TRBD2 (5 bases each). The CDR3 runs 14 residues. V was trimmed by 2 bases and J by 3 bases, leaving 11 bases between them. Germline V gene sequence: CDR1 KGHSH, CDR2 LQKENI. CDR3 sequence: CASSPGLGVYEQYF. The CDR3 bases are TGTGCCAGCTCACCAGGTCTGGGGGTCTACGAGCAGTACTTC.

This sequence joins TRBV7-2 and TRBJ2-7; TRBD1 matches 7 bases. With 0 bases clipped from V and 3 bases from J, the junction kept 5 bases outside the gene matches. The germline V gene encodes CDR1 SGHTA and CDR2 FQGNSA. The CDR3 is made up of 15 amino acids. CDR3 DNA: TGTGCCAGCAGCTTAGCTTCGGGACAGAACTACGAGCAGTACTTC. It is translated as CASSLASGQNYEQYF.

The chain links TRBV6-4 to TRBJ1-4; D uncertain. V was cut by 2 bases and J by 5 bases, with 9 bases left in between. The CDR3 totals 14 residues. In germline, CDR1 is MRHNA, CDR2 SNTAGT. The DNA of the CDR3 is TGTGCCAGCAGTGACGGGCAGGAAAATGAAAAACTGTTTTTT. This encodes CASSDGQENEKLFF.

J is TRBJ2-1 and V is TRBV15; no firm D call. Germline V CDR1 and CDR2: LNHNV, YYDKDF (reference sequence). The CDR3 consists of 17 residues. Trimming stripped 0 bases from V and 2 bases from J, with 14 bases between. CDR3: CATSRDWRPGTYNEQFF. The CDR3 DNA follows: TGTGCCACCAGCAGAGACTGGCGACCTGGGACCTACAATGAGCAGTTCTTC.

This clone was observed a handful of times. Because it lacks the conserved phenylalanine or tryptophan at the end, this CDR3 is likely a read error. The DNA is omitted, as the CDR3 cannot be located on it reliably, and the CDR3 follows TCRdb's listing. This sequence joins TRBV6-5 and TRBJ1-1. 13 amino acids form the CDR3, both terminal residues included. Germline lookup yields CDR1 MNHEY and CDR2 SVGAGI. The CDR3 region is CASSYELSGPRHI.

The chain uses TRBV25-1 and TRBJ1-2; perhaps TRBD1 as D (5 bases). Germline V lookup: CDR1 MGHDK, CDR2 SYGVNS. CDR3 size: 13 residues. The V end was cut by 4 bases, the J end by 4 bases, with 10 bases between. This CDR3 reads CASSAGPSYGYTF. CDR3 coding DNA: TGTGCCAGCAGTGCGGGACCGAGCTATGGCTACACCTTC.

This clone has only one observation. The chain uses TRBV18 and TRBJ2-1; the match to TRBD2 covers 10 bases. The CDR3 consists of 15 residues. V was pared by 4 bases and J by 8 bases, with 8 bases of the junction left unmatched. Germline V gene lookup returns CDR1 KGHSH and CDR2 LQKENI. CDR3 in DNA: TGTGCCAGCTCACTATCACTAGCGGGAAAGGATGAGCAGTTCTTC. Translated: CASSLSLAGKDEQFF.

The CDR3 bases are TGTGCCAGCCGACAGGGGGTCTATCCCTACGAGCAGTACTTC. As protein: CASRQGVYPYEQYF. This chain uses TRBV25-1 with TRBJ2-7, with 9 positions matching TRBD1. This CDR3 contains 14 residues. Germline trimming cut 8 bases from V and 2 bases from J; bases unmatched to any gene: 7. Germline assignment: CDR1 MGHDK and CDR2 SYGVNS.

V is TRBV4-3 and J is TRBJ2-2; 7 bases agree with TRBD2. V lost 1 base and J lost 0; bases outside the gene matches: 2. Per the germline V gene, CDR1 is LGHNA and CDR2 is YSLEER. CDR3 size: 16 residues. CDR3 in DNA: TGCGCCAGCAGCCAAGGGGACTACTCGAACACCGGGGAGCTGTTTTTT. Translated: CASSQGDYSNTGELFF.

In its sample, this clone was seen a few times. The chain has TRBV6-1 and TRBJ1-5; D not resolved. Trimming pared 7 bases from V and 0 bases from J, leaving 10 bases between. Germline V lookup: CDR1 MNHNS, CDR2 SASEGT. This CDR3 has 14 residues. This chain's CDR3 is CASTAVYSNQPQHF. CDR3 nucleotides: TGTGCCAGCACCGCGGTCTATAGCAATCAGCCCCAGCATTTT.